This T cell receptor beta chain originates from a study of cytomegalovirus exposure and HLA in healthy donors. Study outcomes and limitations: Trimming of TCR beta V- and J-genes showed a link, identified in a later analysis, to a missense DCLRE1C variant.

The PCR had 60 Vbeta and 13 Jbeta primers. Data came from immunoSEQ multiplex PCR; TCRdb stores just in-frame clones and leaves some out. Counted here are under 200,000 clones, 84% occurring once; the ten biggest clones make up 5% to 7%. In regard to this clone: What it binds is unknown. A read error may produce the germline difference seen at one junction end.

CDR3 length: 13 residues. CDR1 and CDR2 from the germline V gene are SSHAT and FNYEAQ (reference sequence). The source is a man in his fifties or sixties in good health and CMV-seropositive. Specimen: PBMCs. The chain recombines TRBV7-7 with TRBJ2-2; D call uncertain. The CDR3 nucleotides read TGTGCTAGCAGCTTTATAAACACCGGGGAGCTGTTTTTT. It codes for CASSFINTGELFF.